These T cell receptor beta chains were read from a single sample in a study of radiation and T cells in renal cell carcinoma. This table comes from immunoSEQ multiplex PCR, and its TCRdb copy is limited to in-frame clones, with some not included. The table shows roughly 86,000 clones, with approximately 80% occurring only once. The sequences come from blood, collected from a patient whose treatment included radiotherapy and nephrectomy. The receptors here all came from a man between 50 and 59 years old with renal cell carcinoma. CDR3s include the opening cysteine and the closing phenylalanine or tryptophan. A D gene is named only where the DNA matches it firmly. Not all rows give a size; the values are once, few, many and, for expanded clones, a class.

size	D	J	V	DNA	CDR3
.	.	TRBJ1-1	TRBV5-1	TGCGCCAGCAGCTTGGTGTCGAACGAAGCTTTCTTT	CASSLVSNEAFF
.	TRBD2	TRBJ2-1	TRBV19	TGTGCCAGTAATACGGGGGGTCTTTACAATGAGCAGTTCTTC	CASNTGGLYNEQFF
.	.	TRBJ2-7	TRBV27	TGTGCCAGCAAATCGGGGACTGCCTACGAGCAGTACTTC	CASKSGTAYEQYF
.	.	TRBJ2-5	TRBV5-1	TGCGCCAGCAGCTTGTCACAGGGTGGAGAGACCCAGTACTTC	CASSLSQGGETQYF
.	TRBD2	TRBJ2-3	TRBV6-1	TGTGCCAGCAGTGAAAGCGGGACTTCAGATACGCAGTATTTT	CASSESGTSDTQYF
.	.	TRBJ1-4	TRBV6-6	TGTGCCAGCAGTTACTCGGGGGCCGGTAGTGAAAAACTGTTTTTT	CASSYSGAGSEKLFF
.	TRBD2	TRBJ2-3	TRBV7-9	TGTGCCAGCAGCCGACTAGCGGGGGGCTTAGATACGCAGTATTTT	CASSRLAGGLDTQYF
.	.	TRBJ2-6	TRBV10-1	TGCGCCAGCAGTGAGTCGGGGGTTGGGGCCAACGTCCTGACTTTC	CASSESGVGANVLTF
.	TRBD2	TRBJ2-4	TRBV2	TGTGCCAGCAGACCACCGGGACTAGCGGGAGTGATAAACATTCAGTACTTC	CASRPPGLAGVINIQYF
once	.	TRBJ1-4	TRBV19	TGTGCCAGTAGTTTGGCCGTTGCAACTAATGAAAAACTGTTTTTT	CASSLAVATNEKLFF
.	.	TRBJ1-2	TRBV12-5	TGTGCTAGTGGTTTGAGGGCGGGGGACTATGGCTACACCTTC	CASGLRAGDYGYTF
.	TRBD1	TRBJ2-4	TRBV2	TGTGCCAGCAGTGGGGACAGACTAGCCAAAAACATTCAGTACTTC	CASSGDRLAKNIQYF
once	TRBD2	TRBJ2-1	TRBV10-3	TGTGCCATCAGTACGGGGGGGAGTTCTTCCTACAATGAGCAGTTCTTC	CAISTGGSSSYNEQFF
few	.	TRBJ1-3	TRBV6-1	TGTGCCAGCAGTTTTAAAGGGGACTCTGGAAACACCATATATTTT	CASSFKGDSGNTIYF
.	.	TRBJ2-1	TRBV14	TGTGCCAGCAGCCAAGAAAACGCCCGATACAATGAGCAGTTCTTC	CASSQENARYNEQFF
few	.	TRBJ1-1	TRBV6-5	TGTGCCAGTTTCTCAAACACTGAAGCTTTCTTT	CASFSNTEAFF
few	TRBD1	TRBJ1-5	TRBV19	TGTGCCAGTAGTAGTGGCACGGGACAGGGCTTCAATCAGCCCCAGCATTTT	CASSSGTGQGFNQPQHF
.	.	TRBJ1-1	TRBV7-9	TGTGCCAGCAGCCCCGGAGGGGGGGCCTACACTGAAGCTTTCTTT	CASSPGGGAYTEAFF
.	.	TRBJ1-5	TRBV30	TGTGCCTGGAGTGTAGAGGCCCTCCAGCCCCAGCATTTT	CAWSVEALQPQHF
.	.	TRBJ2-6	TRBV30	TGTGCCTCCGCGTTGACTGGGGCCAACGTCCTGACTTTC	CASALTGANVLTF
.	.	TRBJ2-7	TRBV7-2	TGTGCCAGCAGCTTAAGGGGTCAACGCCAGGTAGAGCAGTACTTC	CASSLRGQRQVEQYF
.	TRBD1	TRBJ1-5	TRBV2	TGTGCCAGCAGTGGGGGGACAGGGGTACAGCCCCAGCATTTT	CASSGGTGVQPQHF
.	.	TRBJ2-3	TRBV4-2	TGTGCCAGCAGCCAAGAACGGGGCAGTGGGAGGGATACGCAGTATTTT	CASSQERGSGRDTQYF
.	.	TRBJ1-2	TRBV7-2	TGTGCCAGCAGCTTATATGGCAGAGGCGGCGGCTACACCTTC	CASSLYGRGGGYTF
.	.	TRBJ2-2	TRBV7-6	TGTGCCAGCAGCTTAGCTCCGAGTAGCGGTAACACCGGGGAGCTGTTTTTT	CASSLAPSSGNTGELFF
once	.	TRBJ2-5	TRBV7-9	TGTGCCAGCAGCTTAGGAGTAGAGACCCAGTACTTC	CASSLGVETQYF
.	.	TRBJ1-1	TRBV5-1	TGCGCCAGCAGCTTGGTTGCGCAGAACACTGAAGCTTTCTTT	CASSLVAQNTEAFF